Here is one T cell receptor (beta chain) with its context. The data were taken from a study of blood T cell repertoires in COVID-19. Per the original methods: Reference gene primer amplification in the assay estimated nucleated cell counts. Generated by immunoSEQ multiplex PCR, the TCRdb table keeps only in-frame clones and is missing some. That table is the source of V, J and clone size, and D and trimming were worked out from the DNA. The sample lists some 150,000 clones, roughly 89% occurring once. The CDR3 loop spans 15 amino acids. Trimming shortened V by 7 bases and J by 4 bases, and 19 bases separated the two germline ends. CDR1 is LNHDA and CDR2 is SQIVND in the germline V gene (reference sequence).

Sequences were obtained from peripheral blood. The TCR originated in a woman aged 45-60 years with acute or convalescent COVID-19. V gene TRBV19 combines with J gene TRBJ1-1; D remains ambiguous. The CDR3 DNA sequence: TGTGCCAGTATTGGAAAAGGGAGAACGGGCACTGAAGCTTTCTTT. Translated: CASIGKGRTGTEAFF. The whole variable domain, remainder taken from reference TRBV19 and TRBJ1-1, is DGGITQSPKYLFRKEGQNVTLSCEQNLNHDAMYWYRQDPGQGLRLIYYSQIVNDFQKGDIAEGYSVSREKKESFPLTVTSAQKNPTAFYLCASIGKGRTGTEAFFGQGTRLTVV.